One and the same sample provided the 16 T cell receptor beta chains below, sequenced in a study of blood T cells in healthy people across ages (dated by TCRdb to about 2015). Library preparation used 5' RACE. Instrument on record: Illumina HiSeq 2500. A second roughly 7 to 11 cycle PCR used a sample-barcoded 5' primer and a J-beta primer mix. TCRdb applied fastp at Q25 and MiXCR to the public reads, then kept only in-frame beta chains. Every CDR3 protein is listed once, alongside the most common genes and DNA of its rows. This sample has 650,000 to 700,000 distinct CDR3 sequences in its table, and about 30% of those were observed once. The ten largest account for 15% to 19% of the sample. Sequencing was performed on blood. The receptors originated from a woman older than 75 in good health. Donor details come from another sample of the same person, matched by shared clones.

This clonotype was found a few times. A much larger clone lies a single base off, so this may be a read error. The V call is TRBV20-1, the J call TRBJ2-7; perhaps TRBD2 as D (5 bases). CDR3 size: 14 residues. CDR1 is DFQATT, CDR2 SNEGSKA, per germline (reference sequence). CDR3 coding DNA: TGCAGTGTTAGAGATACGGGGAAGCTCTACGAGCAGTACTTC. This gives the protein CSVRDTGKLYEQYF.

This clonotype was detected only a few times. The rearrangement joins TRBV21-1 to TRBJ2-5; the DNA was not used to check the table's D call, TRBD2. Near its end, the DNA agrees better with TRBJ2-7, so the J call may be wrong. TRBV21-1 counts as a pseudogene. The CDR3 consists of 15 residues. The CDR3: CASRHVRGRGNEQYF. In nucleotides, the CDR3 is TGTGCCAGCCGCCACGTCCGGGGGAGGGGCAACGAGCAGTACTTC.

V and J are TRBV30 and TRBJ1-5; D ambiguous. The CDR3 runs to 14 residues. CDR1 is GTSNPN and CDR2 is SVGIG in the germline V gene (reference sequence). Trimming removed 1 base at V and 2 bases at J, with 9 bases between. CDR3 residues: CAWSADPGNQPQHF. DNA of the CDR3: TGTGCCTGGAGTGCTGACCCGGGCAATCAGCCCCAGCATTTT.

The chain recombines TRBV21-1 with TRBJ1-5. TRBV21-1 is listed as a pseudogene. This CDR3 has 15 amino acids. In DNA, the CDR3 is TGTGCCAGCAGCAAAGCAGATCGGGAGAATCAGCCCCAGCATTTT. Protein: CASSKADRENQPQHF.

The sample holds a few counts of this clonotype. This chain uses TRBV19 with TRBJ1-5; 9 nucleotides agree with TRBD1. There are 15 residues in the CDR3. In germline, CDR1 is LNHDA, CDR2 SQIVND (reference sequence). J was trimmed by 0 bases and V by 7 bases; bases with no gene match: 4. In nucleotides, the CDR3 is TGTGCCAGTACGAGGACAGGGGATAGCAATCAGCCCCAGCATTTT. Translated, it gives CASTRTGDSNQPQHF.

The chain employs TRBV19 and TRBJ2-6; the D gene is possibly TRBD1 (6 bases). V lost 4 bases, J lost 9 bases, and 28 bases lay in between. From germline, CDR1 is LNHDA and CDR2 SQIVND (reference sequence). This CDR3 contains 19 residues. The CDR3 is CASSTQGWGDDPQDNVLTF. CDR3 in DNA: TGTGCCAGTAGTACTCAGGGGTGGGGAGATGATCCTCAGGACAACGTCCTGACTTTC.

This clonotype appeared many times. The chain has TRBV3-1 and TRBJ2-1; 11 bases map to TRBD2. The V and J ends lost 5 bases and 7 bases, in that order; junction bases with no gene match: 7. The CDR3 extends over 15 amino acids. Germline V gene sequence: CDR1 LGHDT, CDR2 YNNKEL (reference sequence). CDR3 DNA: TGTGCCAGCAGCTCACTAGCGGGGGTCAAGAATGAGCAGTTCTTC. As protein: CASSSLAGVKNEQFF.

V gene TRBV7-2 combines with J gene TRBJ2-7; 8 bases match TRBD1. The trim removed 4 bases at V and 2 bases at J, leaving 7 bases unmatched. Germline assignment: CDR1 SGHTA and CDR2 FQGNSA. This CDR3 region has 15 residues. CDR3: CASSSTDRVPYEQYF. The CDR3 region has the DNA TGTGCCAGCAGCTCGACGGACAGGGTCCCCTACGAGCAGTACTTC. The complete variable domain, with remaining parts taken from reference TRBV7-2 and TRBJ2-7, reads GAGVSQSPSNKVTEKGKDVELRCDPISGHTALYWYRQSLGQGLEFLIYFQGNSAPDKSGLPSDRFSAERTGGSVSTLTIQRTQQEDSAVYLCASSSTDRVPYEQYFGPGTRLTVT.

Only a few counts were recorded for this clonotype. The V gene is TRBV6-5, the J gene TRBJ2-3; D assignment may be TRBD1 or TRBD2 (5 bases each). The CDR3 totals 15 residues. V gave up 6 bases and J gave up 0 bases, with 13 bases separating them. Germline CDR1 is MNHEY and CDR2 is SVGAGI. The CDR3 loop reads CASSLWDLSTDTQYF. CDR3 nucleotide sequence: TGTGCCAGCAGCCTTTGGGACCTCAGCACAGATACGCAGTATTTT.

This clonotype was seen repeatedly, ten times or more. This clone may be a read error of a much larger clone one base away. V and J are TRBV12-3 or TRBV12-4 and TRBJ2-1; 9 nucleotides align to TRBD2. CDR3 length equals 15 residues. The J segment lost 3 bases and the V segment lost 7 bases, leaving 7 bases of the junction unmatched. This chain's CDR3 is CASNSNSGGYNEQFF. DNA of the CDR3: TGTGCCAGCAACTCCAATAGCGGGGGCTACAATGAGCAGTTCTTC.

This clonotype was seen many times. V is TRBV28 and J is TRBJ2-7; 7 nucleotides align to TRBD1. The CDR3 loop spans 15 amino acids. V was pared by 5 bases and J by 3 bases, with 10 bases of the junction left unmatched. Germline values: CDR1 MDHEN, CDR2 SYDVKM. The CDR3 is CASSTSTGPIYEQYF. CDR3 sequence (DNA): TGTGCCAGCAGTACCTCGACAGGGCCAATCTACGAGCAGTACTTC.

This clonotype was observed a handful of times. A much larger clone differs from this one at a single base, so this may be a read error. This chain joins TRBV4-1 and TRBJ2-1, with 10 bases that match TRBD2. The end of the DNA fits TRBJ2-7 better, so the J call may be wrong. CDR3 length equals 19 residues. The germline V gene encodes CDR1 MGHRA and CDR2 YSYEKL. CDR3 residues: CASSQDFTSGDSSYNEQYF. Here the CDR3 DNA reads TGCGCCAGCAGCCAAGATTTCACTAGCGGGGACAGCTCCTACAATGAGCAGTACTTC.

The chain joins TRBV30 to TRBJ2-3; 7 bases fit TRBD1. V lost 5 bases and J lost 5; bases outside the gene matches: 7. Looked up from germline, CDR1 is GTSNPN and CDR2 is SVGIG (reference sequence). The CDR3 has 13 amino acids. CDR3 coding DNA: TGTGCCTGGGGGGACAGTTGGGGAGATACGCAGTATTTT. Translated, it gives CAWGDSWGDTQYF.

This clonotype was counted at least ten times. The chain has TRBV15 and TRBJ2-5, with 15 bases fitting TRBD2. The CDR3 is 17 residues long. The germline V gene has CDR1 LNHNV and CDR2 YYDKDF (reference sequence). V shed 3 bases and J 1 base; nucleotides not matched to a gene: 3. In DNA form, the CDR3 reads TGTGCCACCAGCAGTCGGACTAGCGGGGGGGTCCAAGAGACCCAGTACTTC. Protein sequence: CATSSRTSGGVQETQYF.

This rearrangement joins TRBV4-1 to TRBJ1-1; TRBD1 is a possible D gene (6 bases). This CDR3 contains 14 residues. Between the trimmed V and J ends, which lost 8 bases and 0 bases, there was a span of 13 bases. The germline V gene has CDR1 MGHRA and CDR2 YSYEKL. Here the CDR3 reads CASSGVGVNTEAFF. In DNA form, the CDR3 reads TGCGCCAGCTCAGGGGTTGGGGTGAACACTGAAGCTTTCTTT.

This clonotype turned up a few times. This clone may be a read error of a much larger clone one base away. V usage is TRBV20-1 and J usage is TRBJ2-5; no clear D. The end of the DNA is better explained by TRBJ2-7, so the J call may be wrong. The germline V gene has CDR1 DFQATT and CDR2 SNEGSKA (reference sequence). The length of the CDR3 is 14 residues. The CDR3 DNA sequence: TGCAGTGCTCAAGACGTACTTGGGCCCTACGAGCAGTACTTC. Protein: CSAQDVLGPYEQYF.